The T cell receptor beta chain under discussion was sequenced for a study of T cell responses to AZD1222 COVID-19 vaccine. Findings and limits, study-wide: Spike-specific TCR breadth rose after two AZD1222 doses, and depth rose as well.

This CDR3 is 14 amino acids long. V was pared by 4 bases and J by 3 bases, with 10 bases between. The germline V gene encodes CDR1 SQVTM and CDR2 ANQGSEA. The protocol was immunoSEQ multiplex PCR, while the TCRdb copy is restricted to in-frame clones and leaves out a portion. Among 55,000 to 70,000 clones listed, around nine tenths were seen once. This clone occurred once. The antigen remains undetermined. The V gene is TRBV29-1, the J gene TRBJ2-6; the D is unclear. The clonotype was recovered from an adult in good health. This specimen was peripheral blood, taken on day 0 of AZD1222 vaccination. Written as DNA, the CDR3 is TGCAGCGTTGGGTTGCCAGGTGGGGCCAACGTCCTGACTTTC. It encodes CSVGLPGGANVLTF.